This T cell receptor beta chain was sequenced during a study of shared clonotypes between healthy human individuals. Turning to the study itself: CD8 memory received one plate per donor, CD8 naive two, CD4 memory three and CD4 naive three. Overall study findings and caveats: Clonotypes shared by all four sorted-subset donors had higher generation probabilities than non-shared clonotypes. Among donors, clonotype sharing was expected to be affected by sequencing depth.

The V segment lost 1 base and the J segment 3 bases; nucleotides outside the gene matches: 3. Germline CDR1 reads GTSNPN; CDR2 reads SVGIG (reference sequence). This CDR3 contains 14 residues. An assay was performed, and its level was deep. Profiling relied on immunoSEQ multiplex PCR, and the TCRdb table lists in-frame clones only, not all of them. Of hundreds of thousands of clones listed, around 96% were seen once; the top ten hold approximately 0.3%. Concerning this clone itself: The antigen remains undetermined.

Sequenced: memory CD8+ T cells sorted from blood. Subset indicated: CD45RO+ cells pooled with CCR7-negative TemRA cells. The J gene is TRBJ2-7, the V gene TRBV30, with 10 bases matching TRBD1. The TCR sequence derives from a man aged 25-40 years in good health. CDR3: CAWSAGQGYYEQYF. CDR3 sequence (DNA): TGTGCCTGGAGTGCGGGACAGGGGTACTACGAGCAGTACTTC.